Each of the 18 T cell receptor beta chains below was sequenced from the same sample in a study of T-cell memory formation after mild COVID-19. TCRdb fed the 5' RACE reads into MiXCR, producing one record per CDR3 protein. The sample has about 150,000 distinct CDR3 sequences; roughly 15% are singletons. Sequences were obtained from PBMCs or a T cell subset sorted from them (not recorded which). These receptors were taken from an adult woman who had mild COVID-19 (a few samples of this study predate the infection). Cell type and time point are not known.

The rearrangement links TRBV19 to TRBJ1-1; D unresolved. This CDR3 has 15 residues. Germline assignment: CDR1 LNHDA and CDR2 SQIVND (reference sequence). The V and J ends lost 7 bases and 4 bases respectively, with 19 bases between them. CDR3 amino acids: CASTPIPGWSTEAFF. In nucleotides, the CDR3 is TGTGCCAGTACCCCGATCCCGGGATGGAGCACTGAAGCTTTCTTT.

DNA for the CDR3: TGTGCCAGCAGCTTCCGGGACAGAGACAATGAGCAGTTCTTC. The encoded protein is CASSFRDRDNEQFF. V and J are TRBV25-1 and TRBJ2-1; TRBD1 matches 7 bases. Unmatched junction bases numbered 7, after V lost 6 bases and J lost 5 bases. This CDR3 contains 14 residues. Per the germline V gene, CDR1 is MGHDK and CDR2 is SYGVNS.

This chain joins TRBV7-3 and TRBJ2-7; the match to TRBD1 covers 10 bases. Germline CDR1 is SGHTA and CDR2 is FQGTGA. The CDR3 runs to 13 residues. V shed 5 bases and J 5 bases; nucleotides not matched to a gene: 3. The DNA of the CDR3 is TGTGCCAGCAGCGTGGGACAGGGGCACGAGCAGTACTTC. Residues: CASSVGQGHEQYF.

This chain uses TRBV21-1 with TRBJ2-7. TRBV21-1 is flagged as a pseudogene. The CDR3 extends over 11 amino acids. CDR3 residues: CASSESDEQYF. The CDR3 coding sequence is TGTGCCAGCAGCGAGAGTGACGAGCAGTACTTC.

The rearrangement uses TRBV10-3 and TRBJ1-1; TRBD1 is a possible D gene (6 bases). With 5 bases removed from V and 1 base from J, the gap between germline ends came to 11 bases. The germline CDR1 and CDR2 sequences are ENHRY and SYGVKD. This CDR3 has 14 residues. CDR3 in DNA: TGTGCCATCAGTTGGACAGATGGGAACACTGAAGCTTTCTTT. Protein: CAISWTDGNTEAFF.

The table lists this clonotype with a few counts. The rearrangement uses TRBV19 and TRBJ1-2; 7 positions match TRBD1. Losses at the gene ends were 3 bases for V and 8 bases for J; bases not matched to a gene: 15. Per the germline V gene, CDR1 is LNHDA and CDR2 is SQIVND (reference sequence). The CDR3 totals 16 residues. The CDR3, as DNA: TGTGCCAGTAGTATGAGAAAGGGCCAGGGGGTACAGGGCTACACCTTC. This translates into CASSMRKGQGVQGYTF.

The chain has TRBV9 and TRBJ2-3; TRBD2 matches 10 bases. V trimming: 3 bases; J trimming: 0 bases; junction bases outside the gene matches: 7. Germline assignment: CDR1 SGDLS and CDR2 YYNGEE. The CDR3 has 17 residues. This CDR3 is CASSGPSGSSSTDTQYF. The CDR3 DNA follows: TGTGCCAGCAGCGGGCCTAGCGGGAGTTCTAGCACAGATACGCAGTATTTT.

The chain has TRBV5-1 and TRBJ2-3; 11 bases align to TRBD2. The CDR3 contains 16 residues. The trim removed 4 bases at V and 4 bases at J, leaving 8 bases unmatched. CDR1 and CDR2 (germline): SGHRS, YFSETQ. CDR3 sequence (DNA): TGCGCCAGCAGCCCAGTAGCGGGAGGGCCGGCAGATACGCAGTATTTT. Protein product: CASSPVAGGPADTQYF. Together with reference TRBV5-1 and TRBJ2-3, the CDR3 gives the full variable domain: KAGVTQTPRYLIKTRGQQVTLSCSPISGHRSVSWYQQTPGQGLQFLFEYFSETQRNKGNFPGRFSGRQFSNSRSEMNVSTLELGDSALYLCASSPVAGGPADTQYFGPGTRLTVL.

The genes are TRBV30 and TRBJ2-7; D tentatively reads TRBD1 or TRBD2 (5 bases each). V was clipped by 3 bases and J by 0 bases, with 15 bases between them. CDR1 GTSNPN and CDR2 SVGIG come from the germline V gene (reference sequence). The CDR3 runs 15 residues. The CDR3 is CAWSAGTLSSYEQYF. The CDR3 DNA sequence: TGTGCCTGGAGCGCCGGGACGCTGAGCTCCTACGAGCAGTACTTC.

The CDR3 coding sequence is TGTGCCACCAGCAGAACCCTCACCGTAAACTATGGCTACACCTTC. Translated, it gives CATSRTLTVNYGYTF. This sequence joins TRBV15 and TRBJ1-2; D uncertain. Germline V gives CDR1 LNHNV, CDR2 YYDKDF (reference sequence). Trimming shortened V by 2 bases and J by 2 bases, and 12 bases separated the two germline ends. The CDR3 spans 15 residues.

This clonotype appeared many times. The genes are TRBV19 and TRBJ2-1; TRBD2 aligns across 11 bases. J lost 10 bases, V lost 6 bases, and 8 bases had no gene match. CDR1 and CDR2 (germline): LNHDA, SQIVND (reference sequence). The CDR3 is 14 amino acids. CDR3 sequence reads: CASSGGLAEWEQFF. CDR3 in DNA: TGTGCCAGTAGCGGGGGACTAGCGGAGTGGGAGCAGTTCTTC.

The chain combines TRBV7-2 with TRBJ2-7, with D possibly being TRBD1 or TRBD2 (5 bases each). This CDR3 spans 15 amino acids. V shed 5 bases and J shed 3 bases, with 17 bases lying between them. Per the germline V gene, CDR1 is SGHTA and CDR2 is FQGNSA. CDR3 bases: TGTGCCAGCAGCCCTACCTGGGACCCGGACTACGAGCAGTACTTC. It is translated as CASSPTWDPDYEQYF.

The table lists this clonotype with a few counts. The chain has TRBV12-3 or TRBV12-4 and TRBJ2-1; 8 positions agree with TRBD2. The CDR3 contains 19 residues. Germline trimming cut 2 bases from V and 1 base from J; bases unmatched to any gene: 13. CDR3 loop: CASSLPGGDESGSYNEQFF. In DNA, the CDR3 is TGTGCCAGCAGTTTACCGGGGGGGGACGAGAGCGGGTCCTACAATGAGCAGTTCTTC.

With regard to this clonotype: The junction departs from germline at one end; a sequencing error may be responsible. The chain recombines TRBV9 with TRBJ2-1; D may be TRBD1 (5 bases). The CDR3 has 9 amino acids. Per germline, CDR1 SGDLS and CDR2 YYNGEE. CDR3 region: CASSPDSVF. The CDR3 DNA reads as TGTGCCAGCAGCCCCGACAGTGTCTTC. Full variable domain (remainder filled in from reference TRBV9 and TRBJ2-1): DSGVTQTPKHLITATGQRVTLRCSPRSGDLSVYWYQQSLDQGLQFLIQYYNGEERAKGNILERFSAQQFPDLHSELNLSSLELGDSALYFCASSPDSVFGPGTRLTVL.

In this sample, this clonotype turned up a few times. This rearrangement joins TRBV12-3 or TRBV12-4 to TRBJ2-1; 9 bases fit TRBD2. The CDR3 consists of 16 residues. Unmatched junction bases numbered 5, after V lost 5 bases and J lost 0 bases. The CDR3 loop is CASSPLAGFSYNEQFF. CDR3 nucleotides: TGTGCCAGCAGTCCTCTAGCGGGGTTCTCCTACAATGAGCAGTTCTTC.

This clonotype was seen a few times. The rearrangement links TRBV5-3 to TRBJ1-5; no clear D. TRBV5-3 is an ORF for which the function is uncertain. Trimming took 0 bases from V and 4 from J, leaving 11 bases between them. The CDR3 is 15 amino acids. The CDR3 protein is CARSLVGLTNQPQHF. For the CDR3, the DNA is TGTGCCAGAAGCTTGGTTGGACTGACAAATCAGCCCCAGCATTTT.

The sample holds a few counts of this clonotype. J is TRBJ2-2 and V is TRBV19; 8 bases line up with TRBD1. Germline V lookup: CDR1 LNHDA, CDR2 SQIVND (reference sequence). This CDR3 is built from 15 residues. Losses at the gene ends were 6 bases for V and 8 bases for J; bases not matched to a gene: 11. CDR3 sequence: CASRQDRVGLGELFF. In DNA form, the CDR3 reads TGTGCCAGTAGGCAGGACAGGGTCGGTTTAGGGGAGCTGTTTTTT.

This clonotype has a handful of counts. The chain has TRBV2 and TRBJ2-7; TRBD1 agrees at 7 bases. There are 14 residues in the CDR3. Germline V lookup: CDR1 SNHLY, CDR2 FYNNEI. V gave up 4 bases and J gave up 2 bases; unmatched junction bases: 5. The CDR3 DNA is TGTGCCAGCAGTGCACCGGGACAGCCCTACGAGCAGTACTTC. The encoded protein is CASSAPGQPYEQYF. The whole variable domain, filled in from reference TRBV2 and TRBJ2-7, reads EPEVTQTPSHQVTQMGQEVILRCVPISNHLYFYWYRQILGQKVEFLVSFYNNEISEKSEIFDDQFSVERPDGSNFTLKIRSTKLEDSAMYFCASSAPGQPYEQYFGPGTRLTVT.